These 3 T cell receptor beta chains were all obtained from the same sample, sequenced in a study of T cells in localized non-small cell lung cancer. Profiled with immunoSEQ multiplex PCR; TCRdb holds only in-frame clones, not every one. The profile shows 10,000 to 13,000 clones, 48% of them singletons. The material was lymph node tissue, obtained before any cancer treatment. The receptor set was obtained from a woman aged 40-69 years with stage II squamous cell lung carcinoma.

The V gene is TRBV11-3, the J gene TRBJ2-1; tentatively, D is TRBD1 or TRBD2 (6 bases each). There are 15 residues in the CDR3. CDR1 SGHNT and CDR2 YENEEA come from the germline V gene. Trimming shortened V by 5 bases and J by 7 bases, and 18 bases separated the two germline ends. CDR3 DNA: TGTGCCAGCAGCGCTTTGAGGGGGGCGGGTAATGAGCAGTTCTTC. Translating gives CASSALRGAGNEQFF. Combining the CDR3 with reference TRBV11-3 and TRBJ2-1 gives the whole variable domain EAGVVQSPRYKIIEKKQPVAFWCNPISGHNTLYWYLQNLGQGPELLIRYENEEAVDDSQLPKDRFSAERLKGVDSTLKIQPAELGDSAVYLCASSALRGAGNEQFFGPGTRLTVL.

The chain employs TRBV28 and TRBJ1-2; a possible D gene is TRBD1 (6 bases). There are 14 residues in the CDR3. Germline assignment: CDR1 MDHEN and CDR2 SYDVKM. Trimming took 2 bases from V and 8 from J, leaving 15 bases between them. The CDR3 nucleotides are TGTGCCAGCAGTTTACGCCCAGGGGCAGGGGGCTACACCTTC. Protein product: CASSLRPGAGGYTF.

This chain links TRBV6-8 with TRBJ1-1, with D perhaps matching TRBD1 (5 bases). This CDR3 comprises 13 residues. Trimming left V 6 bases short and J 1 base short, with 9 bases between. Germline CDR1 is MNHGY and CDR2 is SAAAGT. The CDR3 sequence is CASSPGGNTEAFF. The CDR3 nucleotides read TGTGCCAGCAGCCCCGGGGGGAACACTGAAGCTTTCTTT.